One and the same sample provided the 28 T cell receptor beta chains below, sequenced in a study of tumor-infiltrating lymphocytes in primary liver carcinoma. Between roughly 18 and 30 mg of unsorted bulk tissue served as the source from which RNA and DNA were co-extracted. Starting from approximately 470 ng of total RNA, TCR beta cDNA was produced with a primer in the constant region. Slightly modified ARM-PCR, run as three nested multiplex PCR rounds, produced the TCR beta libraries. Two initial PCR rounds of roughly 10 cycles each paired TRBV1-TRBV30 forward primers with a C-beta reverse primer. TCRdb re-derived calls from the multiplex PCR reads in MiXCR, one entry per CDR3 protein. The sample consists of 85,000 to 100,000 distinct CDR3 sequences, roughly 70% of them appearing once. Sample: tumor-adjacent normal liver tissue. Source of these receptors: a man aged 40-50 years with primary liver carcinoma and hepatitis B virus infection.

Comment on this clonotype: Given a much more abundant clone one base away, this may be a read error. The gene calls are TRBV7-9 and TRBJ2-3, with 7 bases that match TRBD1. The CDR3 totals 16 residues. Germline CDR1 reads SEHNR; CDR2 reads FQNEAQ (reference sequence). CDR3 nucleotides: TGTGCCGGCAGCTTAGCCGACAGGGCCGGAGGAGATACGCAGTATTTT. It translates to CAGSLADRAGGDTQYF. Supplemented by reference TRBV7-9 and TRBJ2-3, the full variable domain reads DTGVSQNPRHKITKRGQNVTFRCDPISEHNRLYWYRQTLGQGPEFLTYFQNEAQLEKSRLLSDRFSAERPKGSFSTLEIQRTEQGDSAMYLCAGSLADRAGGDTQYFGPGTRLTVL.

The CDR3 loop is CASSPGTAHGSQYF. The CDR3 nucleotides read TGTGCCAGCAGCCCCGGGACGGCGCATGGTAGCCAGTACTTC. This rearrangement joins TRBV11-3 to TRBJ2-5; D tentatively fits TRBD1 or TRBD2 (5 bases each). The CDR3 contains 14 residues. Germline lookup yields CDR1 SGHNT and CDR2 YENEEA. V lost 5 bases and J lost 10, with 20 bases in between.

This clonotype is medium-sized. The chain uses TRBV11-3 and TRBJ1-1, with D uncertain. The V gene's germline CDR1 is SGHNT and CDR2 YENEEA. V lost 5 bases and J lost 1, with 11 bases in between. The CDR3 loop spans 14 amino acids. CDR3 DNA: TGTGCCAGCAGCCTCGGTCGGGCGAACACTGAAGCTTTCTTT. This gives the protein CASSLGRANTEAFF.

The chain recombines TRBV11-2 with TRBJ1-1, with 9 bases matching TRBD1. Germline CDR1 and CDR2: SGHAT and FQNNGV. This CDR3 has 17 residues. With V trimmed by 10 bases and J by 0 bases, 15 bases remained unmatched. As DNA, the CDR3 is TGTGCCATCAGGCACAACCAGGACAGGGGAATGAACACTGAAGCTTTCTTT. It codes for CAIRHNQDRGMNTEAFF.

Points on this clonotype: It may be a read error: a sequence one base away is much more abundant. This rearrangement joins TRBV10-3 to TRBJ1-2; the match to TRBD1 covers 8 bases. Germline loops: CDR1 ENHRY, CDR2 SYGVKD. The CDR3 spans 13 residues. The CDR3 reads CSISEDRDNGYTF. The CDR3 coding sequence is TGTTCCATCAGTGAGGACAGGGACAATGGCTACACCTTC.

A word on this clonotype: It is likely a read error, because the conserved phenylalanine at the end of the CDR3 is missing. CDR3 loop: CASSGQGRNTEAFL. The CDR3 bases are TGTGCCAGCAGCGGGCAGGGCCGGAACACTGAAGCTTTCTTA. This chain links TRBV11-1 with TRBJ1-1; possibly TRBD1 for D (5 bases). The CDR3 totals 14 residues. V dropped 5 bases and J dropped 1 base, with 11 bases sitting between them. The germline V gene has CDR1 SGHAT and CDR2 FQDESV (reference sequence).

To note about this clonotype: This sequence may be a read error, since a much larger clone differs from it by one base. The J gene is TRBJ2-3, the V gene TRBV10-1, with 10 bases fitting TRBD2. The CDR3 is 14 residues long. V shed 9 bases, J shed 6 bases, and the junction held 9 bases outside the gene matches. Germline CDR1 WNHNN, CDR2 SYGVQD (reference sequence). In DNA form, the CDR3 reads TGCGCCAGTGGTAGCGGGAGGACCGGGGATACGCAGTATTTT. The encoded protein is CASGSGRTGDTQYF.

This chain uses TRBV5-6 with TRBJ2-1; no definite D call. From germline, CDR1 is SGHDT and CDR2 YYEEEE. The V end was cut by 0 bases, the J end by 2 bases, with 12 bases between. This CDR3 has 16 residues. The CDR3 spells CASSLESRLPYNEQFF. The CDR3 nucleotides read TGTGCCAGCAGCTTGGAGTCTAGACTCCCCTACAATGAGCAGTTCTTC.

With respect to this clonotype: A read error may be the cause here, since a much bigger clone is one base away. The conserved phenylalanine or tryptophan normally closing the CDR3 is absent here, so this likely arose from a read error. The chain combines TRBV6-5 with TRBJ1-2; D perhaps matches TRBD1 (6 bases). Looked up from germline, CDR1 is MNHEY and CDR2 is SVGAGI. The CDR3 loop spans 16 amino acids. CDR3 sequence reads: CARSLGPRDTLYGYTV. Here the CDR3 DNA reads TGTGCCCGCAGCCTCGGACCCCGGGACACCCTCTATGGCTACACCGTC.

As for this clonotype: The junction departs from germline at one end; a sequencing error may be responsible. This sequence joins TRBV4-1 and TRBJ1-3; no reliable D call. Germline loops: CDR1 MGHRA, CDR2 YSYEKL. The CDR3 length is 16 residues. The CDR3 here is CASSQDTHRAGNTIYF. The DNA of the CDR3 is TGCGCCAGCAGTCAAGATACTCACCGAGCTGGAAACACCATATATTTT.

Notes on this clonotype: The conserved closing phenylalanine or tryptophan is absent in this CDR3, likely reflecting a read error. This sequence joins TRBV11-2 and TRBJ2-1; TRBD2 aligns across 8 bases. The V and J ends lost 3 bases and 9 bases, in that order; junction bases with no gene match: 13. CDR1 is SGHAT, CDR2 FQNNGV, per germline. This CDR3 has 16 amino acids. CDR3 residues: CASSFDIGLAMSEQFI. CDR3 bases: TGTGCCAGCAGCTTCGATATCGGACTAGCCATGAGTGAGCAGTTCATC.

This clonotype was found many times. The chain uses TRBV7-9 and TRBJ2-5, with TRBD1 as a possible D gene (5 bases). Trimming left V 8 bases short and J 1 base short, with 11 bases between. This CDR3 has 13 amino acids. Germline CDR1 reads SEHNR; CDR2 reads FQNEAQ (reference sequence). In DNA form, the CDR3 reads TGTGCCAGCGACGCAGGGTTCCAAGAGACCCAGTACTTC. As protein: CASDAGFQETQYF.

About this clonotype itself: No conserved phenylalanine or tryptophan ends this CDR3, so it is likely a read error. J is TRBJ2-5 and V is TRBV5-5; possibly TRBD1 for D (5 bases). The CDR3 extends over 16 amino acids. V was cut by 6 bases and J by 6 bases, with 24 bases left in between. Germline CDR1 is SGHKS and CDR2 is YYEKEE (reference sequence). The CDR3 sequence is CASTTAVLTGEQTQYS. The CDR3, as DNA: TGTGCCAGCACCACTGCTGTGCTTACAGGAGAGCAGACCCAGTACTCC.

Of note for this clonotype: At one end the junction does not follow the germline gene, possibly because of a read error. The chain is built from TRBV11-2 and TRBJ1-4; TRBD1 is a possible D gene (5 bases). The CDR3 loop spans 14 amino acids. The germline gives CDR1 SGHAT, CDR2 FQNNGV. The CDR3 DNA reads as TGTGCCAGCAGCTTAGACGTTGGGGACGAAAAACTATTCTTT. As protein: CASSLDVGDEKLFF.

The V and J genes are TRBV5-1 and TRBJ2-3; possibly TRBD1 or TRBD2 for D (5 bases each). CDR1 and CDR2 (germline): SGHRS, YFSETQ. V gave up 3 bases and J gave up 2 bases, with 19 bases separating them. This CDR3 comprises 17 residues. The CDR3: CASSYCAWDDPTDTQYF. The CDR3 DNA reads TGCGCCAGCAGCTACTGCGCCTGGGACGACCCCACAGATACGCAGTATTTT. The full variable domain, with the rest looked up from reference TRBV5-1 and TRBJ2-3, is KAGVTQTPRYLIKTRGQQVTLSCSPISGHRSVSWYQQTPGQGLQFLFEYFSETQRNKGNFPGRFSGRQFSNSRSEMNVSTLELGDSALYLCASSYCAWDDPTDTQYFGPGTRLTVL.

On this clonotype itself: The germline gene is not matched at one end of the junction; a read error may be the cause. V usage is TRBV12-3 or TRBV12-4 and J usage is TRBJ2-7; D is perhaps TRBD1 (6 bases). This CDR3 region has 13 residues. The DNA for the CDR3 is TGTGCCAGCAGTCTAGTGGGACAAGGCGAGCAGCACTTC. This translates into CASSLVGQGEQHF.

As concerns this clonotype: A junction boundary mismatches the germline segment, possibly from a read error. J is TRBJ2-7 and V is TRBV11-2; unclear D gene. CDR3 size: 17 residues. The germline V gene has CDR1 SGHAT and CDR2 FQNNGV. In nucleotides, the CDR3 is TGTGCCAGCGGCTTAGACCCATTTTTGTCCCTCTCCTATGAGCAGTACTTC. Its protein product is CASGLDPFLSLSYEQYF. The full variable domain, in which reference TRBV11-2 and TRBJ2-7 provide the parts outside the CDR3, is EAGVAQSPRYKIIEKRQSVAFWCNPISGHATLYWYQQILGQGPKLLIQFQNNGVVDDSQLPKDRFSAERLKGVDSTLKIQPAKLEDSAVYLCASGLDPFLSLSYEQYFGPGTRLTVT.

As for this clonotype: A read error may produce the germline difference seen at one junction end. The chain is built from TRBV29-1 and TRBJ2-1; maybe TRBD1 (6 bases). The germline V gene encodes CDR1 SQVTM and CDR2 ANQGSEA. This CDR3 contains 15 residues. CDR3 nucleotide sequence: TGCAGCGTGGGGGCTCCTTCCAGCTCCTACAATGAGCGGTCCTTC. Translating gives CSVGAPSSSYNERSF.

Details on this clonotype: The final CDR3 position lacks the conserved phenylalanine or tryptophan, pointing to a likely read error. The chain links TRBV5-6 to TRBJ2-4; D gene ambiguous. The length of the CDR3 is 13 residues. CDR1 is SGHDT, CDR2 YYEEEE, per germline. As DNA, the CDR3 is TGTGTCAGCAGCTTGGATCGGGTTGGCATTCAGTACTCC. It codes for CVSSLDRVGIQYS.

The CDR3 DNA reads TGTGCCAGCAGCCCCACCCCCTCCTCACTACCCTACGAGCAGTACTTC. Encoded protein: CASSPTPSSLPYEQYF. This chain connects TRBV7-9 to TRBJ2-7; D is unclear. This CDR3 is built from 16 residues. With 5 bases removed from V and 2 bases from J, the gap between germline ends came to 19 bases. Germline CDR1 reads SEHNR; CDR2 reads FQNEAQ (reference sequence).

This clonotype was counted many times. The V call is TRBV7-8, the J call TRBJ2-7, with 8 bases that match TRBD1. The germline V gene has CDR1 SGHVS and CDR2 FQNEAQ. There are 13 residues in the CDR3. With V trimmed by 5 bases and J by 9 bases, 9 bases remained unmatched. Here the CDR3 reads CASSIKGQGGQYF. CDR3 DNA sequence: TGTGCCAGCAGCATTAAAGGACAGGGTGGGCAGTACTTC.

With respect to this clonotype: A much larger clonotype is one base distant, so this may be a read error. The chain recombines TRBV12-3 or TRBV12-4 with TRBJ2-5, with D possibly matching TRBD1 (5 bases). The CDR3 runs to 12 residues. The V end lost 8 bases, the J end lost 2 bases, and 9 bases lay between the germline ends. Here the CDR3 DNA reads TGTGCCAGCGGGCAGGGTCAAGAGACCCAGTACTTC. Translation gives CASGQGQETQYF.

This clonotype showed up many times. The CDR3 region is CASSIKLDGNEQFF. CDR3 bases: TGTGCCAGCAGTATTAAACTCGACGGCAATGAGCAGTTCTTC. This rearrangement joins TRBV6-2 or TRBV6-3 to TRBJ2-1; no reliable D call. V lost 5 bases, J lost 6 bases, and 14 bases lay in between. CDR3 length equals 14 residues. The germline V gene encodes CDR1 MNHEY and CDR2 SVGEGT.

This chain connects TRBV5-4 to TRBJ2-2, with TRBD1 matching 8 bases. The CDR3 runs 16 residues. V shed 7 bases, J shed 13 bases, and the junction held 21 bases outside the gene matches. Germline V gene data show CDR1 as SGHNT and CDR2 as YYREEE (reference sequence). This chain's CDR3 is CASQLEIRGQTGVLFF. The DNA of the CDR3 is TGTGCCAGCCAGCTTGAAATCAGGGGGCAGACCGGCGTGCTGTTTTTT.

This clonotype was found many times. This chain joins TRBV11-2 and TRBJ2-1; TRBD2 agrees at 12 bases. Losses at the gene ends were 5 bases for V and 12 bases for J; bases not matched to a gene: 14. The CDR3 spans 16 residues. CDR1 SGHAT and CDR2 FQNNGV come from the germline V gene. The CDR3 nucleotides read TGTGCCAGCAGCCCCGAAGGGTGGCTAGCGGGGGGGTGGCAGTTCTTC. Translated: CASSPEGWLAGGWQFF. The variable domain in full, completed from reference TRBV11-2 and TRBJ2-1, reads EAGVAQSPRYKIIEKRQSVAFWCNPISGHATLYWYQQILGQGPKLLIQFQNNGVVDDSQLPKDRFSAERLKGVDSTLKIQPAKLEDSAVYLCASSPEGWLAGGWQFFGPGTRLTVL.

As concerns this clonotype: Without the conserved terminal phenylalanine or tryptophan, this CDR3 likely stems from a read error. V and J are TRBV6-2 or TRBV6-3 and TRBJ1-5; D is possibly TRBD1 (6 bases). The CDR3 is 15 residues long. Germline CDR1 MNHEY, CDR2 SVGEGT. In DNA form, the CDR3 reads TGTGCCACCAGTCTTCGAGGGGGGTCCAACCAGCCCCAGCATATT. The encoded protein is CATSLRGGSNQPQHI.

This clonotype was detected many times. J is TRBJ1-2 and V is TRBV4-2; D gene unclear. The germline V gene has CDR1 LGHNA and CDR2 YNFKEQ. Trimming left V 5 bases short and J 3 bases short, with 13 bases between. CDR3 size: 14 residues. The DNA for the CDR3 is TGTGCCAGCAGCGCTGAGTTGGGGTACTATGGCTACACCTTC. This codes for CASSAELGYYGYTF.

This clonotype was found a few times. The rearrangement uses TRBV30 and TRBJ2-7, with D maybe TRBD1 (5 bases). The CDR3 length is 15 residues. Looked up from germline, CDR1 is GTSNPN and CDR2 is SVGIG (reference sequence). Trimming stripped 2 bases from V and 3 bases from J, with 17 bases between. CDR3 protein: CAWSKGPGPNYEQYF. CDR3 nucleotides: TGTGCCTGGAGTAAGGGCCCAGGGCCCAACTACGAGCAGTACTTC.